The rows below give T cell receptor beta chains drawn from one sample of a study of post-analysis software for immune sequencing data. MiXCR, applied by TCRdb to the PCR reads, yields one record per CDR3 protein. The repertoire holds some 890,000 distinct CDR3 sequences, with about 50% as singletons. Sequencing used blood. Receptor source: a girl aged 5-17 years with multiple sclerosis. The CDR3 runs from the conserved cysteine through the conserved F or W. D genes are given only for firm matches. Clone size is shown for a subset of rows, as once, few, many or a class of expanded clone.

size | D | J | V | CDR3 | DNA
few | TRBD2 | TRBJ2-3 | TRBV20-1 | CSAPSSGGRGDTQYF | TGCAGTGCGCCGAGTAGCGGGGGGCGTGGAGATACGCAGTATTTT
. | . | TRBJ2-3 | TRBV18 | CASSPNRASTDTQYF | TGTGCCAGCTCACCGAACCGGGCCAGCACAGATACGCAGTATTTT
. | TRBD1 | TRBJ1-2 | TRBV12-3/TRBV12-4 | CASSLGTGTYGYTF | TGTGCCAGCAGTTTGGGGACAGGGACCTATGGCTACACCTTC
few | TRBD1 | TRBJ2-7 | TRBV5-1 | CASSLPGQVYEQYF | TGCGCCAGCAGCCTGCCGGGACAGGTCTACGAGCAGTACTTC
few | . | TRBJ2-6 | TRBV6-5 | CASSYRFDRSSGANVLTF | TGTGCCAGCAGTTACCGGTTTGACAGGAGCTCTGGGGCCAACGTCCTGACTTTC
. | . | TRBJ2-7 | TRBV10-2 | CASRPGPDEQYF | TGCGCCAGCAGGCCAGGACCGGACGAGCAGTACTTC
. | . | TRBJ2-2 | TRBV3-1 | CASSQVRSAGHGELFF | TGTGCCAGCAGCCAAGTAAGGTCGGCGGGACACGGGGAGCTGTTTTTT
. | . | TRBJ1-2 | TRBV5-1 | CASSGPAAYGYTF | TGCGCCAGCAGTGGGCCCGCGGCCTATGGCTACACCTTC
. | . | TRBJ2-3 | TRBV7-3 | CASSPRAGSTDTQYF | TGTGCCAGCAGCCCACGGGCAGGAAGCACAGATACGCAGTATTTT
few | TRBD1 | TRBJ2-7 | TRBV7-2 | CASSSRDRVEQYF | TGTGCCAGCAGCTCCCGGGACAGGGTCGAGCAGTACTTC
. | TRBD1 | TRBJ1-4 | TRBV7-6 | CASSSRYRGVTNEKLFF | TGTGCCAGCAGCTCCCGGTACAGGGGGGTAACTAATGAAAAACTGTTTTTT
. | TRBD2 | TRBJ2-5 | TRBV12-3/TRBV12-4 | CASALWGREETQYF | TGTGCCAGCGCGCTATGGGGGAGGGAAGAGACCCAGTACTTC
. | TRBD2 | TRBJ2-1 | TRBV5-1 | CASSRLAENNEQFF | TGCGCCAGCAGCAGACTAGCGGAGAACAATGAGCAGTTCTTC
. | TRBD2 | TRBJ2-1 | TRBV5-6 | CASSLWGGFYNEQFF | TGTGCCAGCAGCTTGTGGGGGGGGTTCTACAATGAGCAGTTCTTC
few | . | TRBJ2-7 | TRBV5-1 | CASNLGTVSYEQYF | TGCGCCAGCAATTTAGGGACGGTATCCTACGAGCAGTACTTC
. | TRBD1 | TRBJ2-5 | TRBV7-9 | CASSEWGSFSTGGQETQYF | TGTGCCAGCAGCGAGTGGGGTTCCTTCTCTACAGGGGGCCAAGAGACCCAGTACTTC
. | TRBD1 | TRBJ2-7 | TRBV4-1 | CASSHSRDRSFYEQYF | TGCGCCAGCAGCCACAGCCGGGACAGGTCTTTCTACGAGCAGTACTTC
. | . | TRBJ2-1 | TRBV20-1 | CSARFHRDEQFF | TGCAGTGCTAGATTTCACAGAGATGAGCAGTTCTTC
. | TRBD2 | TRBJ2-5 | TRBV2 | CASSLGTSGIEETQYF | TGTGCCAGCAGCCTTGGGACTAGCGGGATCGAGGAGACCCAGTACTTC
. | TRBD2 | TRBJ2-3 | TRBV2 | CASSSGGGDTDTQYF | TGTGCCAGCAGTAGCGGGGGGGGGGACACAGATACGCAGTATTTT
few | . | TRBJ2-5 | TRBV29-1 | CSVYGIPSNQETQYF | TGCAGCGTTTATGGGATCCCATCCAACCAAGAGACCCAGTACTTC
. | TRBD2 | TRBJ2-2 | TRBV27 | CASSLGGGPTGELFF | TGTGCCAGCAGTTTGGGCGGGGGGCCCACCGGGGAGCTGTTTTTT
. | . | TRBJ2-3 | TRBV5-1 | CASSLVVKDTQYF | TGCGCCAGCAGCTTGGTGGTTAAGGATACGCAGTATTTT
. | . | TRBJ2-5 | TRBV9 | CASSVAYGRETQYF | TGTGCCAGCAGCGTAGCTTATGGAAGAGAGACCCAGTACTTC
once | . | TRBJ1-5 | TRBV12-5 | CASDDRGFSNQPQHF | TGTGCTAGTGATGATCGGGGGTTTAGCAATCAGCCCCAGCATTTT
. | TRBD2 | TRBJ2-1 | TRBV6-1 | CASSARGAGRRNEQFF | TGTGCCAGCAGTGCCCGAGGAGCGGGAAGGCGGAATGAGCAGTTCTTC
few | TRBD2 | TRBJ2-5 | TRBV20-1 | CSAIPRAGVYETQYF | TGCAGTGCAATCCCTCGGGCGGGAGTATATGAGACCCAGTACTTC
. | . | TRBJ2-7 | TRBV6-6 | CASSPSAVRQYF | TGTGCCAGCAGTCCCTCGGCGGTGCGGCAGTACTTC
. | . | TRBJ2-7 | TRBV28 | CASSPLTRSTYEQYF | TGTGCCAGCAGCCCCCTGACTAGGTCGACCTACGAGCAGTACTTC
. | . | TRBJ1-1 | TRBV5-1 | CASTLGVNTEAFF | TGCGCCAGCACCTTGGGGGTGAACACTGAAGCTTTCTTT
. | TRBD1 | TRBJ1-1 | TRBV7-9 | CASSQPWTGMMNTVAFF | TGTGCCAGCAGCCAACCTTGGACAGGGATGATGAACACTGTAGCTTTCTTT
few | . | TRBJ2-5 | TRBV5-1 | CASSLQAEETQYF | TGCGCCAGCAGCTTGCAGGCGGAAGAGACCCAGTACTTC
. | TRBD2 | TRBJ2-5 | TRBV20-1 | CSAREKRLAGVETQYF | TGCAGTGCTAGAGAGAAGAGACTAGCGGGAGTGGAGACCCAGTACTTC
. | TRBD2 | TRBJ2-1 | TRBV29-1 | CSVLRGDSYNEQFF | TGCAGCGTTCTGCGGGGGGACTCCTACAATGAGCAGTTCTTC
. | TRBD2 | TRBJ2-3 | TRBV5-1 | CASSLEAGATDTQYF | TGCGCCAGCAGCTTGGAAGCGGGGGCCACAGATACGCAGTATTTT
. | . | TRBJ2-7 | TRBV5-1 | CASSLSAGSGSCEQYF | TGCGCCAGCAGCTTGTCGGCGGGCTCAGGCTCCTGCGAGCAGTACTTC
. | . | TRBJ2-5 | TRBV29-1 | CSVRPSTETQYF | TGCAGCGTCCGACCGTCAACGGAGACCCAGTACTTC
few | . | TRBJ2-7 | TRBV6-1 | CASSEALLLRGGEQYF | TGTGCCAGCAGTGAAGCCCTCCTGTTGCGGGGAGGCGAGCAGTACTTC
many | TRBD1 | TRBJ2-1 | TRBV6-4 | CASSDSNQGDYNEQFF | TGTGCCAGCAGTGACTCGAATCAGGGGGACTACAATGAGCAGTTCTTC
. | TRBD2 | TRBJ2-5 | TRBV12-3/TRBV12-4 | CASSAPASGGGETQYF | TGTGCCAGCAGTGCCCCGGCCAGCGGGGGGGGAGAGACCCAGTACTTC
. | . | TRBJ1-5 | TRBV7-2 | CASSPSLNQPQHF | TGTGCCAGCAGCCCCTCCCTAAATCAGCCCCAGCATTTT
. | . | TRBJ2-1 | TRBV7-9 | CASSPPLVGLGDNEQFF | TGTGCCAGCAGCCCGCCTCTTGTGGGACTGGGAGACAATGAGCAGTTCTTC
. | . | TRBJ2-3 | TRBV5-1 | CASSRSGAEGQYF | TGCGCCAGCAGCCGTTCGGGGGCGGAGGGGCAGTATTTT
few | TRBD1 | TRBJ2-7 | TRBV29-1 | CSVAPGTATYEQYF | TGCAGCGTTGCTCCTGGGACAGCTACCTACGAGCAGTACTTC
once | . | TRBJ1-2 | TRBV25-1 | CASTPVGDYGYTF | TGTGCCAGCACACCCGTCGGGGACTATGGCTACACCTTC
few | . | TRBJ2-5 | TRBV3-1 | CVSSRVGETQYF | TGTGTCAGCAGCCGGGTAGGTGAGACCCAGTACTTC
. | . | TRBJ2-7 | TRBV6-1 | CASSEAPRGGAFYEQYF | TGTGCCAGCAGTGAAGCGCCCCGCGGGGGCGCGTTCTACGAGCAGTACTTC
. | . | TRBJ1-2 | TRBV18 | CASSPQFGTNYGYTF | TGTGCCAGCTCACCCCAATTTGGGACGAACTATGGCTACACCTTC
few | . | TRBJ1-1 | TRBV25-1 | CASSGGGAGEAFF | TGTGCCAGCTCGGGCGGAGGGGCAGGTGAAGCTTTCTTT
. | . | TRBJ2-5 | TRBV6-6 | CASTGERPQETQYF | TGTGCCAGCACAGGCGAAAGGCCACAAGAGACCCAGTACTTC